The 8 T cell receptor beta chains in this list originate from one sample, sequenced in a study of T cells in Graves' hyperthyroidism and ophthalmopathy. TCR beta CDR3 regions were amplified from RNA transcripts. Initially, a first-round RT-PCR of the TCR CDR3 employed the HTBI primer set. TCRdb re-analysed the multiplex PCR reads in MiXCR, keeping a single row per CDR3 protein. The sample comprises about 270,000 distinct CDR3 sequences, roughly 22% of which are singletons, and around 64% rests with the top ten. Sequencing input: blood. Receptors were obtained from a man aged 30 to 39 with Graves' ophthalmopathy.

CDR3 sequence: CASSQASGPTGELFF. CDR3 nucleotide sequence: TGTGCCAGCAGCCAGGCTAGCGGGCCCACCGGGGAGCTGTTTTTT. V and J are TRBV3-1 and TRBJ2-2; 8 bases are a match to TRBD2. Germline values: CDR1 LGHDT, CDR2 YNNKEL (reference sequence). V lost 3 bases, J lost 4 bases, and 4 bases stayed unmatched. The CDR3 has 15 residues.

The sample holds a few counts of this clonotype. The V gene is TRBV15, the J gene TRBJ2-1; TRBD1 might be the D (5 bases). The germline V and J ends were trimmed by 4 bases and 5 bases, with 21 bases remaining between them. CDR3 length equals 17 residues. Germline V gene data show CDR1 as LNHNV and CDR2 as YYDKDF (reference sequence). The CDR3 spells CATSNTLGRVGHNEQFF. The CDR3, as DNA: TGTGCCACCAGCAACACCTTGGGAAGAGTGGGGCACAATGAGCAGTTCTTC.

This clonotype was counted many times. The V and J genes are TRBV27 and TRBJ2-7; D is uncertain. The CDR3 is 13 residues long. Looked up from germline, CDR1 is MNHEY and CDR2 is SMNVEV (reference sequence). V dropped 2 bases and J dropped 2 bases, with 7 bases sitting between them. The CDR3 coding sequence is TGTGCCAGCAGTTTAGGGCAGACCTACGAGCAGTACTTC. This gives the protein CASSLGQTYEQYF.

This clonotype has more than one count but fewer than ten. V and J are TRBV4-2 and TRBJ2-3; D not resolved. The CDR3 runs 12 residues. Trimming cost V 0 bases and J 6 bases, with 4 bases left between them. The V gene's germline CDR1 is LGHNA and CDR2 YNFKEQ. The CDR3, as DNA: TGTGCCAGCAGCCAAGATATGGATACGCAGTATTTT. Protein: CASSQDMDTQYF.

This rearrangement joins TRBV20-1 to TRBJ1-5, with D perhaps matching TRBD1 (5 bases). The CDR3 length is 15 residues. Trimming removed 0 bases from V and 1 base from J, with 10 bases in between. Germline assignment: CDR1 DFQATT and CDR2 SNEGSKA (reference sequence). The DNA for the CDR3 is TGCAGTGCTAGAGACCGGCAGGGAAGCAATCAGCCCCAGCATTTT. Protein product: CSARDRQGSNQPQHF.

This clonotype was detected a few times. The chain has TRBV28 and TRBJ1-5; tentative D call: TRBD1 (5 bases). Trimming removed 4 bases from V and 5 bases from J, with 12 bases in between. This CDR3 comprises 14 residues. Germline loops: CDR1 MDHEN, CDR2 SYDVKM. In DNA form, the CDR3 reads TGTGCCAGCAGTTCCCTGGGGGGATATCAGCCCCAGCATTTT. Translating gives CASSSLGGYQPQHF. Complete variable domain (other parts from reference TRBV28 and TRBJ1-5): DVKVTQSSRYLVKRTGEKVFLECVQDMDHENMFWYRQDPGLGLRLIYFSYDVKMKEKGDIPEGYSVSREKKERFSLILESASTNQTSMYLCASSSLGGYQPQHFGDGTRLSIL.

This clonotype has only a few counts. The V call is TRBV20-1, the J call TRBJ1-5; D is uncertain. CDR3 length: 13 amino acids. Germline values: CDR1 DFQATT, CDR2 SNEGSKA (reference sequence). The ends were cut back, 3 bases at V and 1 base at J, with 7 bases in the middle. The CDR3 coding sequence is TGCAGTGCTAGTAGAGACAGCAATCAGCCCCAGCATTTT. This translates into CSASRDSNQPQHF.

The chain uses TRBV7-9 and TRBJ2-7; possibly TRBD1 for D (6 bases). The CDR3 is 18 residues long. CDR1 SEHNR and CDR2 FQNEAQ come from the germline V gene (reference sequence). Trimming took off 2 bases at V and 2 bases at J, with 22 bases between the two ends. CDR3 loop: CASSLRSLTQGLTYEQYF. DNA of the CDR3: TGTGCCAGCAGCTTACGGAGCCTCACACAGGGCTTAACCTACGAGCAGTACTTC.